These 28 T cell receptor beta chains originate from one sample sequenced in a study of blood T cell repertoires in COVID-19. Clones were sequenced by immunoSEQ multiplex PCR, and TCRdb holds only the in-frame ones, with some missing. The table includes about 190,000 clones, 82% detected once. The sequencing input was peripheral blood. The receptor source for this set is a woman aged 55-70 years with COVID-19, enrolled during active disease.

This chain connects TRBV6-5 to TRBJ2-1; the match to TRBD2 covers 14 bases. The CDR3 loop spans 14 amino acids. The J segment lost 9 bases and the V segment lost 6 bases, leaving 4 bases of the junction unmatched. The germline CDR1 and CDR2 sequences are MNHEY and SVGAGI. For the CDR3, the DNA is TGTGCCAGCAGGGGACTAGCGGGAGCCACTGAGCAGTTCTTC. This sequence encodes CASRGLAGATEQFF.

The chain carries TRBV6-5 and TRBJ2-2; TRBD2 aligns across 7 bases. The V and J ends lost 6 bases and 4 bases, in that order; junction bases with no gene match: 8. The CDR3 is 15 amino acids. CDR1 and CDR2 (germline): MNHEY, SVGAGI. CDR3 protein: CASRGGLSGTGELFF. CDR3 sequence (DNA): TGTGCCAGCAGGGGGGGACTATCGGGCACCGGGGAGCTGTTTTTT.

The chain recombines TRBV2 with TRBJ2-2; 7 nucleotides line up with TRBD1. J lost 7 bases, V lost 10 bases, and 18 bases had no gene match. Looked up from germline, CDR1 is SNHLY and CDR2 is FYNNEI. The CDR3 loop spans 16 amino acids. The CDR3 loop reads CATSGQPVTGNGELFF. CDR3 nucleotides: TGTGCCACCTCGGGACAGCCAGTTACTGGCAACGGGGAGCTGTTTTTT.

The V and J genes are TRBV7-3 and TRBJ2-3; TRBD2 agrees at 7 bases. CDR1 SGHTA and CDR2 FQGTGA come from the germline V gene. The CDR3 loop spans 15 amino acids. V dropped 5 bases and J dropped 2; count of bases not matched to a gene: 7. The CDR3 coding sequence is TGTGCCAGCAGCAGGGGCGGGGGAGTCACAGATACGCAGTATTTT. It codes for CASSRGGGVTDTQYF.

This sequence joins TRBV9 and TRBJ1-4; perhaps TRBD1 as D (5 bases). Trimming removed 3 bases at V and 0 bases at J, with 9 bases between. Germline assignment: CDR1 SGDLS and CDR2 YYNGEE. This CDR3 has 15 residues. Here the CDR3 reads CASSGQGATNEKLFF. The DNA of the CDR3 is TGTGCCAGCAGCGGTCAGGGTGCAACTAATGAAAAACTGTTTTTT.

This clone was observed a few times. This chain joins TRBV7-2 and TRBJ2-1, with unresolved D. Per the germline V gene, CDR1 is SGHTA and CDR2 is FQGNSA. Trimming cost V 11 bases and J 6 bases, with 11 bases left between them. CDR3 length: 11 amino acids. The DNA of the CDR3 is TGTGCCGGAAGGAGTGGCAATGAGCAGTTCTTC. Protein product: CAGRSGNEQFF.

The V call is TRBV7-8, the J call TRBJ2-2, with 8 bases aligning to TRBD1. This CDR3 has 14 amino acids. Trimming took 6 bases from V and 6 from J; bases not matched to a gene: 6. From germline, CDR1 is SGHVS and CDR2 FQNEAQ. CDR3 in DNA: TGTGCCAGCAGGGAGACAGGGGTCGCCGGGGAGCTGTTTTTT. Translation: CASRETGVAGELFF.

The V gene is TRBV3-1 (or the pseudogene TRBV3-2), the J gene TRBJ2-3; 9 positions agree with TRBD2. Germline V gives CDR1 LGHDT, CDR2 YNNKEL (reference sequence). The CDR3 has 15 residues. The J segment lost 6 bases and the V segment lost 4 bases, leaving 8 bases of the junction unmatched. The DNA for the CDR3 is TGTGCCAGCAGCCCCCCCGCGGGGGGGCCGGATACGCAGTATTTT. Its translation: CASSPPAGGPDTQYF.

The chain recombines TRBV7-3 with TRBJ2-1; D ambiguous. This CDR3 comprises 13 residues. The V end was cut by 3 bases, the J end by 7 bases, with 10 bases between. The germline gives CDR1 SGHTA, CDR2 FQGTGA. The CDR3 coding sequence is TGTGCCAGCAGCTTTCATGACGGGAATGAGCAGTTCTTC. It translates to CASSFHDGNEQFF. Full variable domain (missing parts from reference TRBV7-3 and TRBJ2-1): GAGVSQTPSNKVTEKGKYVELRCDPISGHTALYWYRQSLGQGPEFLIYFQGTGAADDSGLPNDRFFAVRPEGSVSTLKIQRTERGDSAVYLCASSFHDGNEQFFGPGTRLTVL.

Here the CDR3 DNA reads TGTGCCAGCAGTGAAAGGACAGGGACGAGGAACACTGAAGCTTTCTTT. This encodes CASSERTGTRNTEAFF. V gene TRBV2 combines with J gene TRBJ1-1, with 8 positions matching TRBD1. From germline, CDR1 is SNHLY and CDR2 FYNNEI. The ends lost 2 bases at V and 1 base at J; junction bases unmatched: 6. The CDR3 is made up of 16 amino acids.

This clone turned up a few times. The genes are TRBV7-2 and TRBJ2-3; 9 positions agree with TRBD2. The CDR3 length is 15 residues. Germline CDR1 SGHTA, CDR2 FQGNSA. The ends lost 1 base at V and 4 bases at J; junction bases unmatched: 3. The DNA of the CDR3 is TGTGCCAGCAGCTTAGGCGGGAGGGCCGCAGATACGCAGTATTTT. It is translated as CASSLGGRAADTQYF.

There are a few counts of this clone. This rearrangement joins TRBV5-4 to TRBJ2-2; 11 nucleotides align to TRBD2. CDR3 length: 16 residues. The trim removed 3 bases at V and 1 base at J, leaving 2 bases unmatched. Germline V gene data show CDR1 as SGHNT and CDR2 as YYREEE (reference sequence). The CDR3 protein is CASSSTSGRNTGELFF. CDR3 sequence (DNA): TGTGCCAGCAGCTCAACTAGCGGGAGGAACACCGGGGAGCTGTTTTTT.

The gene calls are TRBV3-1 (or the pseudogene TRBV3-2) and TRBJ2-3, with TRBD1 matching over 10 bases. The CDR3 runs to 16 residues. The J segment lost 6 bases and the V segment lost 1 base, leaving 7 bases of the junction unmatched. Looked up from germline, CDR1 is LGHDT and CDR2 is YNNKEL (reference sequence). CDR3 coding DNA: TGTGCCAGCAGCCAAGGGGACAGGGGTTGGTTGGATACGCAGTATTTT. Protein product: CASSQGDRGWLDTQYF.

The chain employs TRBV11-2 and TRBJ1-1, with D unresolved. The CDR3 loop spans 15 amino acids. Germline loops: CDR1 SGHAT, CDR2 FQNNGV. The germline V and J ends were trimmed by 0 bases and 5 bases, with 13 bases remaining between them. DNA of the CDR3: TGTGCCAGCAGCTTAGATCGTGGAGGGCATACTGAAGCTTTCTTT. Residues: CASSLDRGGHTEAFF.

A single count supports this clone. V is TRBV29-1 and J is TRBJ1-1, with 7 bases identical to TRBD1. In germline, CDR1 is SQVTM, CDR2 ANQGSEA. CDR3 size: 13 residues. V dropped 8 bases and J dropped 1; count of bases not matched to a gene: 7. CDR3 nucleotides: TGCAGCTCATCCGGGACAGAGAACACTGAAGCTTTCTTT. It specifies CSSSGTENTEAFF. The variable domain in full, with the rest retrieved from reference TRBV29-1 and TRBJ1-1, is SAVISQKPSRDICQRGTSLTIQCQVDSQVTMMFWYRQQPGQSLTLIATANQGSEATYESGFVIDKFPISRPNLTFSTLTVSNMSPEDSSIYLCSSSGTENTEAFFGQGTRLTVV.

The V call is TRBV30, the J call TRBJ1-4, with D possibly TRBD1 on 6 matching bases. The CDR3 runs to 14 residues. V lost 4 bases, J lost 8 bases, and 17 bases lay in between. Germline loops: CDR1 GTSNPN, CDR2 SVGIG (reference sequence). The CDR3 bases are TGTGCCTGGACGGGAGGCACGGGGACAGAAAAACTGTTTTTT. Residues: CAWTGGTGTEKLFF.

The chain combines TRBV7-2 with TRBJ2-1; D possibly corresponds to TRBD2 (5 bases). Deletions cut 1 base from V and 5 bases from J, with 15 bases between. The germline V gene encodes CDR1 SGHTA and CDR2 FQGNSA. The CDR3 is 16 amino acids. CDR3 DNA sequence: TGTGCCAGCAGCTTAGTTTTTACGGGGATACACAATGAGCAGTTCTTC. Its protein product is CASSLVFTGIHNEQFF. The whole variable domain, filled in from reference TRBV7-2 and TRBJ2-1, reads GAGVSQSPSNKVTEKGKDVELRCDPISGHTALYWYRQSLGQGLEFLIYFQGNSAPDKSGLPSDRFSAERTGGSVSTLTIQRTQQEDSAVYLCASSLVFTGIHNEQFFGPGTRLTVL.

V and J are TRBV11-2 and TRBJ2-7, with 11 nucleotides matching TRBD2. Per the germline V gene, CDR1 is SGHAT and CDR2 is FQNNGV. The CDR3 totals 15 residues. The ends lost 2 bases at V and 9 bases at J; junction bases unmatched: 9. The CDR3: CASSLRLAGPLWQYF. CDR3 in DNA: TGTGCCAGCAGCTTAAGACTAGCGGGGCCGCTTTGGCAGTACTTC. Together with reference TRBV11-2 and TRBJ2-7, the CDR3 gives the full variable domain: EAGVAQSPRYKIIEKRQSVAFWCNPISGHATLYWYQQILGQGPKLLIQFQNNGVVDDSQLPKDRFSAERLKGVDSTLKIQPAKLEDSAVYLCASSLRLAGPLWQYFGPGTRLTVT.

The V and J genes are TRBV7-3 and TRBJ2-2; no reliable D call. The CDR3 extends over 13 amino acids. Germline lookup yields CDR1 SGHTA and CDR2 FQGTGA. V was shortened by 3 bases and J by 6 bases, with 8 bases between the two germline ends. CDR3 sequence (DNA): TGTGCCAGCAGCTTGTACATCGCCGGGGAGCTGTTTTTT. Its protein product is CASSLYIAGELFF. Variable domain in full (rest from reference TRBV7-3 and TRBJ2-2): GAGVSQTPSNKVTEKGKYVELRCDPISGHTALYWYRQSLGQGPEFLIYFQGTGAADDSGLPNDRFFAVRPEGSVSTLKIQRTERGDSAVYLCASSLYIAGELFFGEGSRLTVL.

The genes are TRBV4-1 and TRBJ2-7; 10 positions agree with TRBD2. The CDR3 is 15 residues long. Germline V gives CDR1 MGHRA, CDR2 YSYEKL. The junction had 3 bases not matched to a gene; V was cut back by 1 base and J by 3 bases. In DNA, the CDR3 is TGCGCCAGCAGCCAAGGGACTAGCGGATTCTACGAGCAGTACTTC. It yields the protein CASSQGTSGFYEQYF.

This chain uses TRBV11-2 with TRBJ2-4, with 9 bases fitting TRBD1. Germline CDR1 SGHAT, CDR2 FQNNGV. The V segment lost 4 bases and the J segment 0 bases; nucleotides outside the gene matches: 7. This CDR3 spans 17 amino acids. For the CDR3, the DNA is TGTGCCAGCAGCTCAGGGGACAGGGTTCTAGCCAAAAACATTCAGTACTTC. It codes for CASSSGDRVLAKNIQYF.

This clone was counted only a few times. Here the CDR3 DNA reads TGTGCCAGCAGTGCGGTTGGAAACACCATATATTTT. Encoded protein: CASSAVGNTIYF. The chain links TRBV25-1 to TRBJ1-3; D is ambiguous. This CDR3 spans 12 amino acids. CDR1 and CDR2 from the germline V gene are MGHDK and SYGVNS. V gave up 4 bases and J gave up 3 bases, with 4 bases separating them.

V usage is TRBV9 and J usage is TRBJ2-7, with 7 bases aligning to TRBD1. Losses at the gene ends were 4 bases for V and 5 bases for J; bases not matched to a gene: 9. CDR1 is SGDLS and CDR2 is YYNGEE in the germline V gene. The CDR3 extends over 14 amino acids. The CDR3 spells CASSPEDRADEQYF. The CDR3 bases are TGTGCCAGCAGCCCAGAAGACAGGGCAGACGAGCAGTACTTC.

In its sample, this clone was seen many times. The chain carries TRBV6-1 and TRBJ1-5; D is unclear. The CDR3 contains 13 residues. The V gene lost 3 bases and the J gene lost 7 bases, with 10 bases spanning the gap. The germline V gene encodes CDR1 MNHNS and CDR2 SASEGT. Here the CDR3 reads CASSDVSAQPQHF. Here the CDR3 DNA reads TGTGCCAGCAGTGATGTGTCAGCGCAGCCCCAGCATTTT.

The chain recombines TRBV5-1 with TRBJ2-5, with 12 bases that match TRBD2. V was pared by 0 bases and J by 0 bases, with 9 bases of the junction left unmatched. There are 19 residues in the CDR3. Germline V lookup: CDR1 SGHRS, CDR2 YFSETQ. The CDR3, as DNA: TGCGCCAGCAGCTTGGCCCTCCTAGCGGGAGGGTTACACCAAGAGACCCAGTACTTC. This codes for CASSLALLAGGLHQETQYF.

This chain joins TRBV30 and TRBJ1-2, with 8 nucleotides matching TRBD1. CDR3 length equals 15 residues. Germline V gene lookup returns CDR1 GTSNPN and CDR2 SVGIG (reference sequence). V gave up 4 bases and J gave up 6 bases; unmatched junction bases: 13. The CDR3 protein is CAWIRDRSNRHGYTF. The CDR3 coding sequence is TGTGCCTGGATACGGGACAGGTCCAACCGTCATGGCTACACCTTC.

This clone was seen a handful of times. This chain links TRBV9 with TRBJ1-6; tentatively, D is TRBD1 (6 bases). CDR1 and CDR2 from the germline V gene are SGDLS and YYNGEE. CDR3 size: 15 residues. The V and J ends lost 0 bases and 10 bases respectively, with 14 bases between them. The CDR3, as DNA: TGTGCCAGCAGCGTAGTAGGGGGGGAAGGCTCACCCCTCCACTTT. Its protein is CASSVVGGEGSPLHF.

The chain links TRBV20-1 to TRBJ1-5; D is ambiguous. Trimming left V 3 bases short and J 4 bases short, with 10 bases between. The CDR3 has 13 residues. CDR1 DFQATT and CDR2 SNEGSKA come from the germline V gene (reference sequence). The CDR3 protein is CSASVQSNQPQHF. The CDR3 DNA is TGCAGTGCTAGTGTCCAGTCAAATCAGCCCCAGCATTTT.